Sequencing of this TCR beta chain was carried out in a study of cytomegalovirus exposure and HLA in healthy donors (TCRdb year 2017). Regarding the research as a whole: According to an earlier analysis of a few hundred of the donors, about 179 million T cells yielded 117 million unique TCR beta sequences and about 300 Gb of sequence data. An early release that covered fewer than 800 HLA-typed donors contained 300 to 350 gigabases of sequencing data and tens of millions of unique TCR sequences. Of the approximately 400 genotyped donors, 81% fell in the genetic ancestry cluster associated with self-reported Caucasian donors. The study aimed to test whether cataloging public T cell receptors could reveal signatures of past pathogen exposure. The T cell repertoires of 666 subjects were profiled by immunosequencing and related to cytomegalovirus serostatus. Besides the first cohort of around 700 subjects, a separate validation cohort made up of 120 or so different subjects was used. To predict cytomegalovirus infection status, the study brought together high-throughput TCR immunosequencing, statistical association of individual TCRs with disease status, and machine learning. A later analysis re-analyzed previously published TCR beta repertoires from 550 to 700 donors and added high-resolution HLA genotyping to study TCR occurrence patterns. The later analysis used no new phenotypic data to find candidate immune exposures, relying instead on TCR beta sequences and their occurrence across donors. In an earlier analysis of 587 of the donors, high-throughput TCR beta sequencing was used to judge whether each TCR beta V gene segment behaved as functional or pseudogenic. Alongside the repertoire data, information on donor age, sex, ethnicity and CMV serostatus was compiled. In a later genetic analysis, genome-wide SNP genotypes for about three fifths of the 666 donors were used, and that subset was treated as a discovery cohort. All discovery cohort repertoires had been generated on a single sequencing platform. HLA typing covered class I and class II loci at four-digit resolution. Typing coverage varied by locus: roughly 620-630 donors for A, B, C, DRB1 and DQB1; approximately 500 for DQA1; about 600 for DPA1; around 450 for DPB1. Five DR-DQ haplotypes were treated as single units for association and clustering because of strong linkage in the cohort. Among 300 to 450 genotyped donors of the cohort, an average of around 240,000 unique TCR beta nucleotide sequences were sequenced per donor, roughly 20% of them non-productive.

In total, around 600 healthy bone marrow donors made up the cohort. All cohort members were sampled while nominally healthy, although unrecorded immune exposures were likely present. The donor tested CMV seropositive and was one of the 289 seropositive cohort members. A peripheral blood sample was provided by each donor, and peripheral blood mononuclear cells were used for TCR beta sequencing. The Qiagen DNeasy Blood Extraction Kit was used to extract genomic DNA from the blood cell samples. What the research found in general, with its limitations: An earlier analysis of around 600 of the donors showed that most TCR beta V segments appeared in productive rearrangements either about 87% or about 30% of the time, which broadly matched IMGT annotations. A later analysis found that TCR association rates varied across HLA loci, with DRB1 alleles showing the most associated TCRs and HLA-C alleles the fewest. In a later analysis, most CMV-associated TCR beta chains were found to appear HLA-restricted, with HLA associations seemingly driven largely by CMV exposure. A total of fewer than 200 TCR beta chains were listed by the study as associated with cytomegalovirus. The earlier analysis of about 600 of the donors excluded seventeen rarely observed V segments, including chromosome 9 orphons, because counts were too low. Compared with equally common non-associated chains, HLA-associated TCR beta chains in a later analysis were more clonally expanded and had lower generation probabilities. Because HLA typing was missing for some donors at each locus, association tests included only the typed subset. A further reported finding was that TCR beta sequences accurately predicted the HLA-A and HLA-B alleles for most subjects in the first cohort. A few of the identified cytomegalovirus-associated TCR beta chains were confirmed in vitro to be specific for cytomegalovirus antigens. At a false discovery rate of 0.05, a later analysis linked 16,000 or so TCR beta sequences to specific HLA alleles. The only immune exposure information available for the cohort was CMV serostatus. Several of the top co-occurrence clusters appeared to be linked to parvovirus B19, influenza, CMV and Epstein-Barr virus, according to a later analysis. According to the authors, the approach could potentially be generalized to other disease states and immunological phenotypes. Cytomegalovirus status was reported to be diagnosed by the classifier with high specificity and sensitivity in both the original and validation cohorts. An association between a missense DCLRE1C variant and V-gene and J-gene trimming of TCR beta chains was found in a later genetic analysis and replicated in an independent cohort. Most TCR sequences were observed very rarely across donors, whereas some public TCRs were present in many individuals. A later genetic analysis reported fewer N-insertions in productive TCRs among donors in an Asian-associated ancestry cluster than the approximately 670-donor mean. Correlated functional status among segregating V segments might reflect linkage disequilibrium, but an unknown experimental factor could not be ruled out. A cluster of highly shared sequence variants was judged likely to be a technical artifact of the sequencing pipeline. The 87-base-pair reads could not distinguish some IMGT-functional V segments, including TRBV6-2 and TRBV6-3, so those segments were excluded. Only TCR beta chains were sequenced in this cohort, and the absence of alpha or paired-chain data limited detectable features. The presence/absence analyses assumed that sequencing depth was roughly uniform across donors, and that assumption may not be true. Strong co-occurrence of HLA alleles, especially DR and DQ, made assigning TCR associations to individual alleles difficult.

The library came from the immunoSEQ multiplex PCR assay. For the multiplex PCR, a mixture combining 60 forward primers for TCR Vbeta segments and 13 reverse primers for TCR Jbeta segments was used. The CDR3 region of rearranged TCR beta genes was amplified from genomic DNA by a multiplex PCR assay. The Illumina HiSeq System was used to sequence the amplified TCR beta libraries as 87-base-pair reads. On the study's bioinformatics: In a later analysis, tens of millions of unique TCR beta chains were counted across the approximately 640 repertoires, and some 10 million of these chains were shared by at least two donors. Raw reads were error-corrected and collapsed into unique sequences by a nearest-neighbor algorithm in which closely related sequences were merged to remove PCR and sequencing errors. Alignment of CDR3 sequences to IMGT reference sequences was used to assign V, D and J gene segments. For a sequence to be retained, a match of at least six nucleotides to both a V gene segment and a J gene segment was required. A rearrangement was called productive if the CDR3 had no stop codons and remained in frame with V and J, and every other rearrangement was called non-productive. Following IMGT convention, CDR3 was defined as the stretch from the second conserved V-encoded cysteine up to the conserved J-encoded phenylalanine. In an earlier analysis of just under 600 of the donors, sequences lacking an unambiguous match to a single V gene segment were excluded. An earlier analysis of a few hundred of the donors classified V segments as functional when productive rearrangements were above 56.7% and as segregating when the standard deviation between donors was above 5%. To diagnose cytomegalovirus status from the catalog of TCR beta chain sequences, a statistical classification framework was built. In a later analysis, TCR nucleotide sequences were compared against IMGT/GENE-DB human TR gene sequences so that V and J genes could be assigned. The TCRdist pipeline was used in a later analysis to assign CDR3 sequences and most-parsimonious VDJ recombination scenarios. In a later analysis, every TCR beta chain was defined by the combination of its CDR3 amino acid sequence and its V-gene family, and reads without a unique V-gene family were dropped. As a way to deal with suspected cross-contamination and a sequencing artifact, a later analysis dropped approximately 570 nucleotide sequences that were highly shared and had low generation probability. In a later analysis, a clonal expansion index was calculated for each public chain from normalized within-repertoire ranks of inferred template counts. In a later analysis, generation probabilities were computed with a VDJ recombination model fitted to out-of-frame rearrangements, and the resulting probabilities were checked against IGoR. A later analysis scored TCR-TCR, TCR-HLA and TCR-CMV co-occurrence with hypergeometric tests, applying a repertoire-size bias correction to TCR pairs. A later analysis estimated false discovery rates by permuting HLA or CMV assignments 20 times. In a later analysis, co-occurring TCRs were grouped with DBSCAN, and TCRdist sequence similarity was added when clustering was performed within HLA-allele-positive subsets. Co-occurrence clustering excluded repertoires with fewer than 30,000 or more than 120,000 public chains, plus five with anomalous nucleotide sharing. Imported from immuneACCESS, the table was reduced by TCRdb to in-frame sequences with V and J called. These copies leave out some clones; in studies compared against another copy, an unresolved V gene accounts for under half, and the cause of the remainder is not known. That table furnishes V, J and clone size, whereas the DNA furnished D and trimming. This sample has 80,000 to 95,000 clones in its table, and over 55% of those were observed once. The top ten constitute approximately 15% of the sample.

V is trimmed back by 4 bases and J by 6 bases, and the junction contains 13 bases that no gene match accounts for. Inclusive of the bounding cysteine and phenylalanine, the CDR3 is 17 residues long. The DNA shown is the 51-base CDR3, in frame from base 1. According to the germline V gene, CDR1 reads MDHEN and CDR2 reads SYDVKM. For this clone: No antigen is known for it. No qualities accompany the bases; no much larger clone lies one base away.

Recombination joined TRBV28 with TRBJ2-3; 10 central nucleotides agree with TRBD2. The clonotype was recovered from a woman aged 18-30 years in good health and CMV-seropositive. The sample taken for sequencing was PBMCs. The base sequence is TGTGCCAGCAGTTGGCCAGCGGGAGGGCGGAAAAGGGATACGCAGTATTTT. Its translation reads: CASSWPAGGRKRDTQYF.